These T cell receptor beta chains were read from a single sample in a study of blood T cells in healthy people across ages. Via MiXCR, TCRdb re-called the 5' RACE reads, giving one row per CDR3 protein. This sample has fewer than 2 million distinct CDR3 sequences, with about two fifths found just once. Sequenced material: blood. The receptors originated from a human donor in good health. The CDR3 runs from the conserved cysteine through the conserved F or W. The D gene is left open where the match is weak. The size entry is marked missing in some rows and otherwise reads once, few, many or a size class.

TGTGCCACCTCCCTGGACAGGGCGAGCACTGAAGCTTTCTTT | CATSLDRASTEAFF | TRBJ1-1 | NA | TRBD1 | 14 | TRBV15
TGTGCCAGCAGACTAGGGACGGAGAACTACGAGCAGTACTTC | CASRLGTENYEQYF | TRBJ2-7 | few | NA | 14 | TRBV12-3/TRBV12-4
TGTGCCAGCAGCCAAGTTTCCGGAGATACCAAAGGTTCACCCCTCCACTTT | CASSQVSGDTKGSPLHF | TRBJ1-6 | few | NA | 17 | TRBV4-2
TGCAGTGCTAGGGGACCTACAGATAACTATGGCCACACCTTC | CSARGPTDNYGHTF | TRBJ1-2 | NA | NA | 14 | TRBV20-1
TGTGCCAGCAGTTTGACAGGGGTGAGAACTGAAGCTTTCTTT | CASSLTGVRTEAFF | TRBJ1-1 | few | TRBD1 | 14 | TRBV12-3/TRBV12-4
TGTGCCAGCAGCCCGAGGACTAGCGGGGGTCTCACAGATACGCAGTATTTT | CASSPRTSGGLTDTQYF | TRBJ2-3 | NA | TRBD2 | 17 | TRBV13
TGTGCCAGCAGCCAAACCGGGACAGGCGATCCTGCGGATGAGCAGTTCTTC | CASSQTGTGDPADEQFF | TRBJ2-1 | NA | TRBD1 | 17 | TRBV4-2
TGTGCCAGCAGTTCATCCGACAGGGGACCAAGAGAGACCCAGTACTTC | CASSSSDRGPRETQYF | TRBJ2-5 | few | TRBD1 | 16 | TRBV12-3/TRBV12-4
TGTGCCAGCAGCCCCCATGCAGATACGCAGTATTTT | CASSPHADTQYF | TRBJ2-3 | few | NA | 12 | TRBV9
TGTACCAGCGGAGCGGGACAAGGCTATGGCCACACCTTC | CTSGAGQGYGHTF | TRBJ1-2 | NA | NA | 13 | TRBV7-2
TGTGCCACCAGCCCCGACAGGGCCAGCAATCAGCCCCAGCATTTT | CATSPDRASNQPQHF | TRBJ1-5 | few | TRBD1 | 15 | TRBV15
TGTGCCAGCAGCCAAGATTCCGGGATTCAGTACTTC | CASSQDSGIQYF | TRBJ2-4 | NA | NA | 12 | TRBV14
TGTGCCAGCCGTAAGGGACAGAACTCCTACGAGCAGTACTTC | CASRKGQNSYEQYF | TRBJ2-7 | few | TRBD1 | 14 | TRBV7-2
TGTGCCATCAGTGAGTCGGGACACGACGCAGATACGCAGTATTTT | CAISESGHDADTQYF | TRBJ2-3 | NA | NA | 15 | TRBV10-3
TGTGCCAGCAGTTACTCGGCCTTATACGAGCAGTACTTC | CASSYSALYEQYF | TRBJ2-7 | NA | NA | 13 | TRBV6-2/TRBV6-3
TGTGCCAGCAGCAGGCCGGGTGGCAGGGGAGGTGAAGCTTTCTTT | CASSRPGGRGGEAFF | TRBJ1-1 | NA | NA | 15 | TRBV13
TGTGCCAGTAGTATCCAGTACCAAGAGACCCAGTACTTC | CASSIQYQETQYF | TRBJ2-5 | NA | NA | 13 | TRBV19
TGTGCCACCAGTGATCGACTAGGGTTGGGCAATGAGCAGTTCTTC | CATSDRLGLGNEQFF | TRBJ2-1 | few | NA | 15 | TRBV24-1
TGTGCCAGCAGCGCGGCGGGGACAGGGCAGGTTCAGCCCCAGCATTTT | CASSAAGTGQVQPQHF | TRBJ1-5 | NA | TRBD1 | 16 | TRBV9
TGCGCCAGCGCTATAGACAGGGTAGCCAAAAACATTCAGTACTTC | CASAIDRVAKNIQYF | TRBJ2-4 | few | TRBD1 | 15 | TRBV5-1
TGCAGTGTCCTAGGACAGGGGACCTACGAGCAGTACTTC | CSVLGQGTYEQYF | TRBJ2-7 | few | TRBD1 | 13 | TRBV20-1
TGTGCTAGTGGTTTGGTAAAGGACGGAGATTCCCCTATCAATCAGCCCCAGCATTTT | CASGLVKDGDSPINQPQHF | TRBJ1-5 | few | NA | 19 | TRBV12-5
TGCGCCAGCAGCTTGGAACTAGCATACAATGAGCAGTTCTTC | CASSLELAYNEQFF | TRBJ2-1 | few | NA | 14 | TRBV5-1
TGCAGTGCTAGACCTGGGACAGGGGACGGTGGGCAGTACTTC | CSARPGTGDGGQYF | TRBJ2-4 | NA | TRBD1 | 14 | TRBV20-1
TGCGCCAGCAATCTTGAGGGAAACTCACCCCTCCACTTT | CASNLEGNSPLHF | TRBJ1-6 | NA | NA | 13 | TRBV5-1
TGCAGTGCTAGAGCGGCTAGCGGGGCGAGCGAGCAGTACTTC | CSARAASGASEQYF | TRBJ2-7 | NA | TRBD2 | 14 | TRBV20-1
TGTGCCAGCAGCCAAGTCCGGGTTGCCTATGGCTACACCTTC | CASSQVRVAYGYTF | TRBJ1-2 | few | NA | 14 | TRBV3-1
TGCAGTGCTAGAGTACGACGAGGGAAAGAGACCCAGTACTTC | CSARVRRGKETQYF | TRBJ2-5 | NA | NA | 14 | TRBV20-1
TGTGCTAGTGGTTTGGTAAGGAGGGCCGAGCAGTACTTC | CASGLVRRAEQYF | TRBJ2-7 | NA | NA | 13 | TRBV12-5
TGTGCCAGCAGCGTAGCCGGACAGGGGGCGAATAGGATTGGCAATGAGCAGTTCTTC | CASSVAGQGANRIGNEQFF | TRBJ2-1 | NA | TRBD1 | 19 | TRBV9
TGCGCCAGCAGCCAAGACGGGGAGGGGCCCTACGAGCAGTACTTC | CASSQDGEGPYEQYF | TRBJ2-7 | few | TRBD2 | 15 | TRBV4-3
TGCGCCAGCAGTGAGGGAGGGTCCAAAAACATTCAGTACTTC | CASSEGGSKNIQYF | TRBJ2-4 | many | NA | 14 | TRBV10-2
TGTGCCAGCAGTACAGGGTACCAAGAGACCCAGTACTTC | CASSTGYQETQYF | TRBJ2-5 | NA | NA | 13 | TRBV2
TGTGCCAGCAGTTCCAGACAGATCCTGAACACTGAAGCTTTCTTT | CASSSRQILNTEAFF | TRBJ1-1 | NA | NA | 15 | TRBV28
TGCAGTGCTACGATTCTAGCGGGGGGTTCCACAGATACGCAGTATTTT | CSATILAGGSTDTQYF | TRBJ2-3 | NA | TRBD2 | 16 | TRBV20-1
TGTGCCAGCAGCCAAGATAATCCCCGGGACAGGGGGCAAGATACGCAGTATTTT | CASSQDNPRDRGQDTQYF | TRBJ2-3 | NA | TRBD1 | 18 | TRBV14
TGTGCCAGCAGCTTAAACCCTAGCGGGGGGTTCAAGTTCTTC | CASSLNPSGGFKFF | TRBJ2-1 | few | TRBD2 | 14 | TRBV11-1
TGTGCCAGCAGCTTAGAAGGGGGCTATCAGCCCCAGCATTTT | CASSLEGGYQPQHF | TRBJ1-5 | NA | TRBD1 | 14 | TRBV7-2
TGTGCCATCAGTGAGATCGACAGGGCCTACGAGCAGTACTTC | CAISEIDRAYEQYF | TRBJ2-7 | NA | TRBD1 | 14 | TRBV10-3
TGTGCCAGCAGCGAATTACCGAGGGATGGTTTCTTT | CASSELPRDGFF | TRBJ1-1 | once | NA | 12 | TRBV6-1
TGTGCCAGTAGTACCGCCGTCTCTGGGGCCAACGTCCTGACTTTC | CASSTAVSGANVLTF | TRBJ2-6 | once | NA | 15 | TRBV19
TGTGCCAGCAGCTTAGAGGACGGTTACTACAATGAGCAGTTCTTC | CASSLEDGYYNEQFF | TRBJ2-1 | many | NA | 15 | TRBV7-2
TGTGCCAGCAGCTCGAGACGCTCCTACAATGAGCAGTTCTTC | CASSSRRSYNEQFF | TRBJ2-1 | NA | NA | 14 | TRBV7-2
TGTGCCAGCCGCAGGGACGTCTCCTACGAGCGGTACTTC | CASRRDVSYERYF | TRBJ2-4 | NA | NA | 13 | TRBV28
TGCAGTGCTAGAGATCGTCTAGCGGGGGACTACAATGAGCAGTTCTTC | CSARDRLAGDYNEQFF | TRBJ2-1 | NA | TRBD2 | 16 | TRBV20-1